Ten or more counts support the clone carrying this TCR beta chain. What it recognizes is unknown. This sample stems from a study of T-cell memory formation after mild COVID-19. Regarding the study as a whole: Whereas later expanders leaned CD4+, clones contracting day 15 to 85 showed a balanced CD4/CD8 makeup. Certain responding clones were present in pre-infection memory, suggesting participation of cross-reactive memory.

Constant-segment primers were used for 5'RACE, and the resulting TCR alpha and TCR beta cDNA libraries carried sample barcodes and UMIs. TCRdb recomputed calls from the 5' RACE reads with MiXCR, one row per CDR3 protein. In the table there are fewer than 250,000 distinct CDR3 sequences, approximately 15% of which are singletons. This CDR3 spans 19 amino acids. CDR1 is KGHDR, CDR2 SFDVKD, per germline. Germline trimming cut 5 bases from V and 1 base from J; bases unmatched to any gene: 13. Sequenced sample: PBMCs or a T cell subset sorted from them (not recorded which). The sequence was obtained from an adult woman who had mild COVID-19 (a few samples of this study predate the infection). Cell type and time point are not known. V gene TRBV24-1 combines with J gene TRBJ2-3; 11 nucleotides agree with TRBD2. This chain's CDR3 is CATSGTGTSGPVRTDTQYF. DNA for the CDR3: TGTGCCACCAGTGGTACCGGGACTAGCGGCCCCGTGCGCACAGATACGCAGTATTTT.